These 17 T cell receptor beta chains were sequenced from one sample in a study of T cell changes during pregnancy in multiple sclerosis. The method was immunoSEQ multiplex PCR; TCRdb's version includes in-frame clones alone and lacks a portion of them. The data show tens of thousands of clones, about 90% seen once. The sequenced sample was CD4+ T cells from peripheral blood mononuclear cells, obtained after pregnancy. All receptors come from a female donor in good health, enrolled as a control in a pregnancy study.

V usage is TRBV5-1 and J usage is TRBJ2-3; D may be TRBD2 (6 bases). Germline CDR1 is SGHRS and CDR2 is YFSETQ. The V and J ends lost 4 bases and 6 bases respectively, with 9 bases between them. CDR3 size: 12 residues. This CDR3 reads CASSLGGDTQYF. The DNA for the CDR3 is TGCGCCAGCAGCCTTGGAGGGGATACGCAGTATTTT. Variable domain in full (rest from reference TRBV5-1 and TRBJ2-3): KAGVTQTPRYLIKTRGQQVTLSCSPISGHRSVSWYQQTPGQGLQFLFEYFSETQRNKGNFPGRFSGRQFSNSRSEMNVSTLELGDSALYLCASSLGGDTQYFGPGTRLTVL.

A single count supports this clone. This chain joins TRBV30 and TRBJ1-5, with TRBD1 matching 10 bases. This CDR3 has 15 residues. Germline V gives CDR1 GTSNPN, CDR2 SVGIG (reference sequence). J was trimmed by 2 bases and V by 2 bases; bases with no gene match: 3. The CDR3 DNA sequence: TGTGCCTGGAGTTTCGGGACAGGGGGCAATCAGCCCCAGCATTTT. This gives the protein CAWSFGTGGNQPQHF.

The V and J genes are TRBV30 and TRBJ1-2; D is unresolved. Trimming took off 2 bases at V and 8 bases at J, with 15 bases between the two ends. Germline lookup yields CDR1 GTSNPN and CDR2 SVGIG (reference sequence). This CDR3 has 13 amino acids. CDR3 DNA sequence: TGTGCCTGGAGTAGGCAAAGCGGAAGCGGCTACACCTTC. This encodes CAWSRQSGSGYTF.

This clone was seen more than once but under ten times. The genes are TRBV28 and TRBJ1-2; D possibly corresponds to TRBD1 (5 bases). CDR1 and CDR2 (germline): MDHEN, SYDVKM. The CDR3 extends over 14 amino acids. V lost 3 bases and J 1 base, leaving 9 bases between the germline ends. The CDR3, as DNA: TGTGCCAGCAGTTTCGGGGGGGATAACTATGGCTACACCTTC. It yields the protein CASSFGGDNYGYTF.

This clone appeared once. The genes are TRBV4-2 and TRBJ1-2; 8 bases agree with TRBD1. The junction had 5 bases not matched to a gene; V was cut back by 1 base and J by 4 bases. The length of the CDR3 is 15 residues. Germline CDR1 reads LGHNA; CDR2 reads YNFKEQ. This chain's CDR3 is CASSQADGQGYGYTF. As DNA, the CDR3 is TGTGCCAGCAGCCAAGCGGACGGACAGGGCTATGGCTACACCTTC.

This clone was recorded a few times. V is TRBV11-1 and J is TRBJ1-1; maybe TRBD1 (6 bases). V was shortened by 0 bases and J by 5 bases, with 13 bases between the two germline ends. The CDR3 runs 15 residues. Per germline, CDR1 SGHAT and CDR2 FQDESV (reference sequence). CDR3 sequence reads: CASSLASTGNTEAFF. The CDR3 region has the DNA TGTGCCAGCAGCTTAGCAAGCACAGGGAATACTGAAGCTTTCTTT.

The V and J genes are TRBV28 and TRBJ1-2, with 7 bases matching TRBD1. V lost 3 bases to trimming and J lost 7 bases; unmatched junction nucleotides: 11. The CDR3 runs 15 residues. Germline V gene data show CDR1 as MDHEN and CDR2 as SYDVKM. The CDR3 reads CASSLPTGTSRGYTF. CDR3 DNA sequence: TGTGCCAGCAGTTTGCCGACAGGGACTTCGCGTGGCTACACCTTC.

V and J are TRBV18 and TRBJ1-6, with TRBD1 identical over 8 bases. With V trimmed by 2 bases and J by 4 bases, 4 bases remained unmatched. Germline V gene lookup returns CDR1 KGHSH and CDR2 LQKENI. The CDR3 covers 16 residues. The CDR3 loop reads CASSPITGGYNSPLHF. The CDR3, as DNA: TGTGCCAGCTCACCAATTACAGGGGGTTATAATTCACCCCTCCACTTT.

The rearrangement joins TRBV6-5 to TRBJ2-4; no firm D call. Trimming took off 0 bases at V and 1 base at J, with 4 bases between the two ends. This CDR3 is built from 14 residues. Looked up from germline, CDR1 is MNHEY and CDR2 is SVGAGI. This CDR3 reads CASSYSRAKNIQYF. DNA for the CDR3: TGTGCCAGCAGTTACTCCAGGGCCAAAAACATTCAGTACTTC.

The chain links TRBV7-9 to TRBJ1-5, with a possible D match to TRBD1 (6 bases). CDR3 size: 15 residues. V lost 1 base and J lost 1, with 8 bases in between. Germline V lookup: CDR1 SEHNR, CDR2 FQNEAQ (reference sequence). In DNA, the CDR3 is TGTGCCAGCAGCTTAGGAGGGGGAAGCAATCAGCCCCAGCATTTT. Encoded protein: CASSLGGGSNQPQHF.

The rearrangement links TRBV7-3 to TRBJ2-4; TRBD1 is a possible D gene (6 bases). Germline V gene sequence: CDR1 SGHTA, CDR2 FQGTGA. V shed 6 bases and J shed 4 bases, with 16 bases lying between them. The CDR3 consists of 15 residues. The CDR3 sequence: CASSSGQSQKNIQYF. CDR3 coding DNA: TGTGCCAGCAGTTCCGGACAGTCCCAAAAAAACATTCAGTACTTC.

The chain has TRBV9 and TRBJ2-3, with D tentatively TRBD1 (6 bases). Germline V gives CDR1 SGDLS, CDR2 YYNGEE. CDR3 size: 14 residues. Trimming took 5 bases from V and 4 from J, leaving 14 bases between them. The CDR3 region has the DNA TGTGCCAGCAGTATACAGGGCCCGTCAGATACGCAGTATTTT. Translation gives CASSIQGPSDTQYF.

The gene calls are TRBV6-5 and TRBJ2-1; D gene uncertain. This CDR3 has 15 residues. V was shortened by 2 bases and J by 7 bases, with 15 bases between the two germline ends. The germline CDR1 and CDR2 sequences are MNHEY and SVGAGI. The CDR3 sequence: CASSYVRSMSNEQFF. CDR3 nucleotides: TGTGCCAGCAGTTACGTCAGGTCAATGTCGAATGAGCAGTTCTTC.

V usage is TRBV6-1 and J usage is TRBJ1-2; D is ambiguous. The CDR3 covers 14 residues. Germline V gene data show CDR1 as MNHNS and CDR2 as SASEGT. V gave up 10 bases and J gave up 8 bases, with 23 bases separating them. CDR3 in amino acids: CAILLDPFGRGYTF. The CDR3 DNA sequence: TGTGCCATCCTACTGGACCCCTTCGGGAGAGGCTACACCTTC.

The chain employs TRBV9 and TRBJ1-3, with 7 bases matching TRBD1. The CDR3 is 16 amino acids. The junction had 8 bases not matched to a gene; V was cut back by 3 bases and J by 2 bases. The V gene's germline CDR1 is SGDLS and CDR2 YYNGEE. The CDR3 DNA reads as TGTGCCAGCAGCGGACAGGGAAATATCGCTGGAAACACCATATATTTT. Protein product: CASSGQGNIAGNTIYF.

The gene calls are TRBV4-3 and TRBJ2-1; D is undetermined. CDR3 length: 16 residues. Germline V gene data show CDR1 as LGHNA and CDR2 as YSLEER. Trimming stripped 0 bases from V and 0 bases from J, with 9 bases between. The chain's CDR3 is CASSQEPYGSYNEQFF. The CDR3 bases are TGCGCCAGCAGCCAAGAACCCTATGGCTCCTACAATGAGCAGTTCTTC.

The chain is built from TRBV5-6 and TRBJ2-1; 7 bases fit TRBD2. With 4 bases clipped from V and 0 bases from J, the junction kept 4 bases outside the gene matches. The CDR3 extends over 15 amino acids. Per the germline V gene, CDR1 is SGHDT and CDR2 is YYEEEE. The CDR3 DNA is TGTGCCAGCAGCCGAGCGGGAAGCTCCTACAATGAGCAGTTCTTC. This sequence encodes CASSRAGSSYNEQFF.